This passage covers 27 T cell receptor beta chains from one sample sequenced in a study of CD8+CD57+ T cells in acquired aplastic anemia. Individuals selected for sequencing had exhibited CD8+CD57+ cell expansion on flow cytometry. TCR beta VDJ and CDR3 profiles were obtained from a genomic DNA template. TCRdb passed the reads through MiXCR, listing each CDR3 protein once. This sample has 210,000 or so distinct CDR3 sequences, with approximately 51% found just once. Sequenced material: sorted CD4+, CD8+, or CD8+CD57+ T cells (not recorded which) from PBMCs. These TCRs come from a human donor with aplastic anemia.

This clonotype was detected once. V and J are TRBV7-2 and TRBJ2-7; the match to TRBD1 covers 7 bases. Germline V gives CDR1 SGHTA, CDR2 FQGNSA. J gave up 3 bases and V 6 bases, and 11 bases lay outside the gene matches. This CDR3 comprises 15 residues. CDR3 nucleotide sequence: TGTGCCAGCAGTAGACAGGGCCCAGGGGACTACGAGCAGTACTTC. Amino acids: CASSRQGPGDYEQYF.

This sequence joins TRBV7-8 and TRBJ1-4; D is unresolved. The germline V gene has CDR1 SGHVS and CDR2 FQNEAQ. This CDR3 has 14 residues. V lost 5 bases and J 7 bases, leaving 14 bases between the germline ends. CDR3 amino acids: CASSPREGGEKLFF. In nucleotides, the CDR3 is TGTGCCAGCAGCCCCCGGGAAGGAGGTGAAAAACTGTTTTTT.

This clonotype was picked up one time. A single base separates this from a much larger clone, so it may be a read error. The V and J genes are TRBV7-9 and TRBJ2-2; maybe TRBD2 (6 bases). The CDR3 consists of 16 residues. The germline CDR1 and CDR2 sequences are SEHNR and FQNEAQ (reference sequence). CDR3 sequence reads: CASSNHGGSVTGGLFF. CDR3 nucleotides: TGTGCCAGCAGTAACCATGGGGGATCGGTCACCGGGGGGCTGTTTTTT.

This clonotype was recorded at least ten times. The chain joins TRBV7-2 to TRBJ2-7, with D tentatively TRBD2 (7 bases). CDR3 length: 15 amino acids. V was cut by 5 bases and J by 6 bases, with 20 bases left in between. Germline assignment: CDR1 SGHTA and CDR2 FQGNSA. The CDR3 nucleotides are TGTGCCAGCAGCCCCCGCCGGGGGGCCGGGGGCGAGCAGTACTTC. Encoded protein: CASSPRRGAGGEQYF.

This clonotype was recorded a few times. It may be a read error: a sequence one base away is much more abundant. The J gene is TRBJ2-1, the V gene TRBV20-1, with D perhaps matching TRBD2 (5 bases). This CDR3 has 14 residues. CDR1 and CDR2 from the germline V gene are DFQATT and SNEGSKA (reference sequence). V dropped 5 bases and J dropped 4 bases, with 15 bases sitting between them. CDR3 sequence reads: CSAGGSDVYNEQFF. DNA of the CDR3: TGCAGTGCTGGCGGTAGCGACGTGTACAATGAGCAGTTCTTC.

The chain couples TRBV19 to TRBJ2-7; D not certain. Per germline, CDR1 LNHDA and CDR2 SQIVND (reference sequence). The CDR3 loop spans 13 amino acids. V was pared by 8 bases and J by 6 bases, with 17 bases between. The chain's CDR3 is CASAPSVLREQYF. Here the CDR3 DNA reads TGTGCCAGTGCTCCATCCGTACTACGCGAGCAGTACTTC. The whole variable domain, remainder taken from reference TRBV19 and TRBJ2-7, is DGGITQSPKYLFRKEGQNVTLSCEQNLNHDAMYWYRQDPGQGLRLIYYSQIVNDFQKGDIAEGYSVSREKKESFPLTVTSAQKNPTAFYLCASAPSVLREQYFGPGTRLTVT.

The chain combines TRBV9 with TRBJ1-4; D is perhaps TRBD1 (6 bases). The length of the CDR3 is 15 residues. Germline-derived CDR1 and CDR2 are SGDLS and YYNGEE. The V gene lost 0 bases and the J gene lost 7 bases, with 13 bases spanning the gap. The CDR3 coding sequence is TGTGCCAGCAGCGTAGAGGGGGGATCCGGTGAAAAACTGTTTTTT. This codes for CASSVEGGSGEKLFF. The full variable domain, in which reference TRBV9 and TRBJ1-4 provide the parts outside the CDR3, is DSGVTQTPKHLITATGQRVTLRCSPRSGDLSVYWYQQSLDQGLQFLIQYYNGEERAKGNILERFSAQQFPDLHSELNLSSLELGDSALYFCASSVEGGSGEKLFFGSGTQLSVL.

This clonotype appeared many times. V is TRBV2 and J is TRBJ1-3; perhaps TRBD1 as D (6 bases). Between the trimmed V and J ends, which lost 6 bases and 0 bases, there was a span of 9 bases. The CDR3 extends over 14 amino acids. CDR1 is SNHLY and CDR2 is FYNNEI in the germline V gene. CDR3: CASSRQDSGNTIYF. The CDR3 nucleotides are TGTGCCAGCAGCCGACAGGACTCTGGAAACACCATATATTTT. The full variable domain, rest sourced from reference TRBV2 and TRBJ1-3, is EPEVTQTPSHQVTQMGQEVILRCVPISNHLYFYWYRQILGQKVEFLVSFYNNEISEKSEIFDDQFSVERPDGSNFTLKIRSTKLEDSAMYFCASSRQDSGNTIYFGEGSWLTVV.

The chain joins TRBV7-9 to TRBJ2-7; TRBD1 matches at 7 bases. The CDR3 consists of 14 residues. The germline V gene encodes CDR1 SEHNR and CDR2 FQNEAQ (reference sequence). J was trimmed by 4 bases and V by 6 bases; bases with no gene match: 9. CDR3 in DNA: TGTGCCAGCAGGTATCTGACAGGGAGTTACGAGCAGTACTTC. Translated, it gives CASRYLTGSYEQYF.

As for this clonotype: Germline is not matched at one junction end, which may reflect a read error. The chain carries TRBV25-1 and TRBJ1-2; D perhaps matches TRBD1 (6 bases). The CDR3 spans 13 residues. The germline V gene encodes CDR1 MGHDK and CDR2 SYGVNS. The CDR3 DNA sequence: TGTGCCGGCAGTGTTTCGGGGGCAGGTTGTTGTACCTTC. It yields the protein CAGSVSGAGCCTF.

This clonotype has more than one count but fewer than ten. The CDR3 DNA is TGTGCCAGTAACAAACAGGGGGGGGAAGAGCAGTACTTC. This encodes CASNKQGGEEQYF. This chain links TRBV19 with TRBJ2-7; D perhaps matches TRBD1 (8 bases). Trimming stripped 7 bases from V and 7 bases from J, with 17 bases between. The CDR3 is 13 residues long. Germline CDR1 reads LNHDA; CDR2 reads SQIVND (reference sequence).

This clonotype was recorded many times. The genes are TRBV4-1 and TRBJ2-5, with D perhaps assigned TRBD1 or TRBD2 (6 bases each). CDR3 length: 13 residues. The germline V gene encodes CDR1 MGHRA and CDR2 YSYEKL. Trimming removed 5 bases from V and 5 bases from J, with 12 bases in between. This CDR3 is CASSWGARETQYF. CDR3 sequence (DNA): TGCGCCAGCAGCTGGGGGGCCCGGGAGACCCAGTACTTC.

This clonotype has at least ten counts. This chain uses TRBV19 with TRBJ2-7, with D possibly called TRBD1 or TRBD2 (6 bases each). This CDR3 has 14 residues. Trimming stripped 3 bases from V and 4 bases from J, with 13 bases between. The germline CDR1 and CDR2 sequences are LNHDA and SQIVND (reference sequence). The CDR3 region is CASSIGGESYEQYF. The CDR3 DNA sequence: TGTGCCAGTAGTATCGGGGGCGAGAGTTACGAGCAGTACTTC.

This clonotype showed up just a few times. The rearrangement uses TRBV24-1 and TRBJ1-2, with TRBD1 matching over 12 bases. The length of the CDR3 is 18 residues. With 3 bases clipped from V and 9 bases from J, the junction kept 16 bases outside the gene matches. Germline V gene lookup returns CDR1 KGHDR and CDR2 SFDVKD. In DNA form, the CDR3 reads TGTGCCACCAGTGATACCAAGGGGACAGGGGGCCCTCCGGAGAGCTACACCTTC. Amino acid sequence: CATSDTKGTGGPPESYTF.

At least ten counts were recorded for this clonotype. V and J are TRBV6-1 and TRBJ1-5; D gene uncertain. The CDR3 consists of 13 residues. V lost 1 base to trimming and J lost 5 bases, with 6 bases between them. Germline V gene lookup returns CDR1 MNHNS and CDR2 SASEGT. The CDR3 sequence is CASSEVMYQPQHF. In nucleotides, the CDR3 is TGTGCCAGCAGTGAAGTAATGTATCAGCCCCAGCATTTT.

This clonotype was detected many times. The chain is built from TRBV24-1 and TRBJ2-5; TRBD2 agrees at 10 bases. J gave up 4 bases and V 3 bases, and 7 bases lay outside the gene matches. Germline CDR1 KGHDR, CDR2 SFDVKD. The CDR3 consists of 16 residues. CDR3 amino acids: CATSDGSSGGLETQYF. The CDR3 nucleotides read TGTGCCACCAGTGATGGGTCTAGCGGGGGACTAGAGACCCAGTACTTC.

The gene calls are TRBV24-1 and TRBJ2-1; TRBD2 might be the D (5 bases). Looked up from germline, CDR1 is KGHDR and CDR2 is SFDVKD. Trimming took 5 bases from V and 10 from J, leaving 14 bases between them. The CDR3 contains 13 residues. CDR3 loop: CATSGIGPGEQFF. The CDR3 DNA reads TGTGCCACCAGTGGGATTGGCCCGGGGGAGCAGTTCTTC.

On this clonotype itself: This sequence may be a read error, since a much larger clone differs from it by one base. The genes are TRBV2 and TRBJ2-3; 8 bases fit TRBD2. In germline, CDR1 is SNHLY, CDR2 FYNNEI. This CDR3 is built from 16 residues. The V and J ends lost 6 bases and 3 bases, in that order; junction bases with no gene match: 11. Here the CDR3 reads CASSPLYGGGTDTQYF. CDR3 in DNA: TGTGCCAGCAGCCCTCTTTACGGGGGGGGGACAGATACGCAGTATTTT.

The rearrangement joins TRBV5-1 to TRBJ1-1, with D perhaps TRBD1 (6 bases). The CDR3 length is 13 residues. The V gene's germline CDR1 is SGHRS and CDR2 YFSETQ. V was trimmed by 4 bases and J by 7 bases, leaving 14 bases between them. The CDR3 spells CASSQAGQGEAFF. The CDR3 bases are TGCGCCAGCAGCCAAGCGGGACAAGGTGAAGCTTTCTTT.

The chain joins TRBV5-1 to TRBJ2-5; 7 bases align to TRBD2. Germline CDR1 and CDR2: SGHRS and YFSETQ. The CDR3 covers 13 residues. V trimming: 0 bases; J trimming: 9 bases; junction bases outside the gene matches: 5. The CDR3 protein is CASSLDGRQPQYF. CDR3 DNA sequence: TGCGCCAGCAGCTTGGACGGGAGGCAGCCCCAGTACTTC.

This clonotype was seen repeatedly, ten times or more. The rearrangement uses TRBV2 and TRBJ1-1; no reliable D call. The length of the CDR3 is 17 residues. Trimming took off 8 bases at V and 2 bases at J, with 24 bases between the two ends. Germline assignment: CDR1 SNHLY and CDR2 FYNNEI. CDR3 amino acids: CASSQPSLKAFNTEAFF. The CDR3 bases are TGTGCCAGCTCCCAGCCCAGTTTAAAGGCCTTCAACACTGAAGCTTTCTTT.

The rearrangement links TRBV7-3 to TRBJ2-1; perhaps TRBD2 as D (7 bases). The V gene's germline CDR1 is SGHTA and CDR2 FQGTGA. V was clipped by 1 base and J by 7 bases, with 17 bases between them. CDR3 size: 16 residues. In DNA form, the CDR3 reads TGTGCCAGCAGCTTAAAAGCTGGTGCGGGGGCGAATGAGCAGTTCTTC. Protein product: CASSLKAGAGANEQFF.

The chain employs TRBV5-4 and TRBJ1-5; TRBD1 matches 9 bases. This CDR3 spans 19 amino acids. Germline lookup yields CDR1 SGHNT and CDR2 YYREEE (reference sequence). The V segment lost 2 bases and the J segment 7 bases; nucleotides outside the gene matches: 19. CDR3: CASSFRDRGGGAFGQPQHF. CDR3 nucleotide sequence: TGTGCCAGCAGCTTTAGAGACAGGGGGGGGGGCGCCTTTGGACAGCCCCAGCATTTT.

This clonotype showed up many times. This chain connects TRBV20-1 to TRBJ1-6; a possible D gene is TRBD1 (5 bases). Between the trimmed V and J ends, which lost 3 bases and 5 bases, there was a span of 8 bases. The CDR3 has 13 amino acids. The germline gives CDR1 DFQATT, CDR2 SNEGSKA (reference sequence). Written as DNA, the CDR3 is TGCAGTGCTAGGGGGACGGATAATTCACCCCTCCACTTT. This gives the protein CSARGTDNSPLHF.

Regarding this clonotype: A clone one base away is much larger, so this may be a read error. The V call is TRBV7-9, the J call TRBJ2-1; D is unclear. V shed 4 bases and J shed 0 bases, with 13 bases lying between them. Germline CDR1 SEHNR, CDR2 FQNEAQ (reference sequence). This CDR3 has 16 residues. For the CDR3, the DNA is TGTGCCAGCAGCTCGTTCCGGAACAGCTCCTACAATGAGCAGTTCTTC. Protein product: CASSSFRNSSYNEQFF. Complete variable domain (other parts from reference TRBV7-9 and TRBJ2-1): DTGVSQNPRHKITKRGQNVTFRCDPISEHNRLYWYRQTLGQGPEFLTYFQNEAQLEKSRLLSDRFSAERPKGSFSTLEIQRTEQGDSAMYLCASSSFRNSSYNEQFFGPGTRLTVL.

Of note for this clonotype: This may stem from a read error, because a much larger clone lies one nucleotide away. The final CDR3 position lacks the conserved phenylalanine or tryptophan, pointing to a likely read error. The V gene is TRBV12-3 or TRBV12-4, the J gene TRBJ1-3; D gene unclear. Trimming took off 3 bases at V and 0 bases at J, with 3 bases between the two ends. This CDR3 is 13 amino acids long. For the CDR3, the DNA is TGTGCCAGCAGTTTCACCTCTGGAAACACCATATATCTT. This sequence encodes CASSFTSGNTIYL.

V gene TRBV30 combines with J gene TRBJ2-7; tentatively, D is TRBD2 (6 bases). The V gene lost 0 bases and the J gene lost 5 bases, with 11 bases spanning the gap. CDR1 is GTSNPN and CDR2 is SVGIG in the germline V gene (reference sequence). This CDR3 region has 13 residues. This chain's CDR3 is CAWSVAGGDEQYF. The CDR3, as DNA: TGTGCCTGGAGTGTTGCAGGAGGGGACGAGCAGTACTTC.